Listed here are 22 T cell receptor beta chains from one sample, sequenced in a study of shared clonotypes between healthy human individuals. Clones were sequenced by immunoSEQ multiplex PCR, and TCRdb holds only the in-frame ones, with some missing. The table lists roughly 530,000 clones, almost 97% of them singletons. The specimen was naive CD4+ T cells sorted from blood. Subset of the sample: CD45RA+ positively selected. The receptor set was obtained from a woman in her 30s in good health.

This clone was seen more than once but under ten times. The gene calls are TRBV30 and TRBJ1-1; no clear D. The V gene's germline CDR1 is GTSNPN and CDR2 SVGIG (reference sequence). Trimming took off 4 bases at V and 3 bases at J, with 3 bases between the two ends. This CDR3 is 10 amino acids long. CDR3 DNA: TGTGCCTGGATCCACACTGAAGCTTTCTTT. Translated: CAWIHTEAFF.

In nucleotides, the CDR3 is TGTGCCAGCAGTAAGAGACAGGTGGGGAACACTGAAGCTTTCTTT. As protein: CASSKRQVGNTEAFF. This sequence joins TRBV6-1 and TRBJ1-1, with D tentatively TRBD1 (6 bases). Deletions cut 5 bases from V and 1 base from J, with 14 bases between. CDR1 is MNHNS, CDR2 SASEGT, per germline. The CDR3 loop spans 15 amino acids.

This chain uses TRBV28 with TRBJ1-5; D gene uncertain. V lost 5 bases and J lost 10, with 18 bases in between. Germline V gene data show CDR1 as MDHEN and CDR2 as SYDVKM. This CDR3 comprises 14 residues. The CDR3 sequence: CASSPEGRWGPQHF. Here the CDR3 DNA reads TGTGCCAGCAGTCCTGAGGGCCGATGGGGACCCCAGCATTTT.

This chain joins TRBV7-3 and TRBJ2-1; 7 positions match TRBD2. The CDR3 is made up of 14 amino acids. Germline CDR1 SGHTA, CDR2 FQGTGA. Trimming removed 3 bases from V and 6 bases from J; junction bases left unmatched: 5. CDR3 nucleotides: TGTGCCAGCAGCTTGGCGGGGGAACCCAATGAGCAGTTCTTC. Translated, it gives CASSLAGEPNEQFF.

This chain links TRBV27 with TRBJ2-1; D unclear. Germline V gene data show CDR1 as MNHEY and CDR2 as SMNVEV (reference sequence). The ends were cut back, 4 bases at V and 14 bases at J, with 18 bases in the middle. The CDR3 is 13 amino acids. CDR3 in DNA: TGTGCCAGCAGTTGGGCCCTAGGCCGGGTAAAGTTCTTC. This codes for CASSWALGRVKFF.

This clone was seen just once. The chain is built from TRBV25-1 and TRBJ2-1; tentatively, D is TRBD2 (6 bases). This CDR3 contains 17 residues. Germline V gene data show CDR1 as MGHDK and CDR2 as SYGVNS. Trimming took 1 base from V and 9 from J, leaving 22 bases between them. For the CDR3, the DNA is TGTGCCAGCAGTGAATTGATCAGCAGGGACCGGAGGGGTGAGCAGTTCTTC. The encoded protein is CASSELISRDRRGEQFF.

The V gene is TRBV2, the J gene TRBJ2-1; 8 bases agree with TRBD2. Germline V gene sequence: CDR1 SNHLY, CDR2 FYNNEI. The CDR3 totals 18 residues. Losses at the gene ends were 0 bases for V and 7 bases for J; bases not matched to a gene: 14. The CDR3 protein is CASSEALRVSGRSNEQFF. In DNA, the CDR3 is TGTGCCAGCAGTGAAGCGCTTCGGGTGAGCGGGAGATCTAATGAGCAGTTCTTC. The full variable domain, its missing parts supplied by reference TRBV2 and TRBJ2-1, is EPEVTQTPSHQVTQMGQEVILRCVPISNHLYFYWYRQILGQKVEFLVSFYNNEISEKSEIFDDQFSVERPDGSNFTLKIRSTKLEDSAMYFCASSEALRVSGRSNEQFFGPGTRLTVL.

The chain joins TRBV4-1 to TRBJ2-7; a weak D match, TRBD1 (6 bases). The CDR3 covers 17 residues. Germline lookup yields CDR1 MGHRA and CDR2 YSYEKL. V lost 0 bases to trimming and J lost 0 bases, with 15 bases between them. CDR3 bases: TGCGCCAGCAGCCAAGATTTGGACAGTTTGAGCTCCTACGAGCAGTACTTC. Its protein is CASSQDLDSLSSYEQYF.

CDR3 DNA: TGTGCCAGCAGTTGGTCGGGTGTCGGCTCCTACGAGCAGTACTTC. It encodes CASSWSGVGSYEQYF. V usage is TRBV27 and J usage is TRBJ2-7, with unresolved D. The ends were cut back, 4 bases at V and 0 bases at J, with 13 bases in the middle. Germline CDR1 reads MNHEY; CDR2 reads SMNVEV (reference sequence). The CDR3 loop spans 15 amino acids.

The V and J genes are TRBV2 and TRBJ2-3, with D tentatively TRBD2 (5 bases). The CDR3 contains 14 residues. V lost 4 bases, J lost 3 bases, and 11 bases lay in between. The germline CDR1 and CDR2 sequences are SNHLY and FYNNEI. CDR3 sequence reads: CASSVRDRTDTQYF. DNA of the CDR3: TGTGCCAGCAGTGTTCGGGATCGGACAGATACGCAGTATTTT.

The CDR3 loop reads CASSLLGSGQPQHF. CDR3 DNA: TGTGCCAGCAGCTTACTGGGGTCGGGTCAGCCCCAGCATTTT. The V and J genes are TRBV11-3 and TRBJ1-5; D unresolved. CDR3 length equals 14 residues. V was trimmed by 2 bases and J by 6 bases, leaving 11 bases between them. Germline loops: CDR1 SGHNT, CDR2 YENEEA.

The rearrangement uses TRBV2 and TRBJ1-2, with TRBD1 matching over 7 bases. Germline trimming cut 7 bases from V and 8 bases from J; bases unmatched to any gene: 13. The CDR3 consists of 14 residues. Germline loops: CDR1 SNHLY, CDR2 FYNNEI. The CDR3 loop reads CASTLVDRVGGYTF. DNA for the CDR3: TGTGCCAGCACTCTAGTCGACAGGGTGGGCGGCTACACCTTC.

The chain uses TRBV11-3 and TRBJ1-1; D call uncertain. Trimming cost V 5 bases and J 1 base, with 11 bases left between them. The CDR3 loop spans 14 amino acids. Looked up from germline, CDR1 is SGHNT and CDR2 is YENEEA. CDR3 nucleotide sequence: TGTGCCAGCAGCCTAGGACCGAGGAACACTGAAGCTTTCTTT. Translated: CASSLGPRNTEAFF.

The chain carries TRBV27 and TRBJ2-1; 7 nucleotides align to TRBD2. The germline gives CDR1 MNHEY, CDR2 SMNVEV (reference sequence). The V and J ends lost 6 bases and 6 bases, in that order; junction bases with no gene match: 8. The CDR3 consists of 14 residues. For the CDR3, the DNA is TGTGCCAGCAGGAACAGTGGGGGGGTCAATGAGCAGTTCTTC. This codes for CASRNSGGVNEQFF.

The chain joins TRBV4-1 to TRBJ1-1, with D unresolved. There are 11 residues in the CDR3. Per the germline V gene, CDR1 is MGHRA and CDR2 is YSYEKL. V was pared by 2 bases and J by 2 bases, with 0 bases between. The CDR3 loop is CASSQNTEAFF. The DNA of the CDR3 is TGCGCCAGCAGCCAAAACACTGAAGCTTTCTTT.

CDR3 sequence reads: CASSLIAGVKDTQYF. As DNA, the CDR3 is TGTGCCAGCTCACTAATAGCGGGAGTGAAGGATACGCAGTATTTT. The chain combines TRBV18 with TRBJ2-3; 9 bases agree with TRBD2. The junction had 8 bases not matched to a gene; V was cut back by 4 bases and J by 6 bases. Germline CDR1 reads KGHSH; CDR2 reads LQKENI. The CDR3 has 15 amino acids.

Comment on this clone: Other nucleotide sequences from this sample produce the same CDR3. This rearrangement joins TRBV28 to TRBJ1-1, with D unresolved. V lost 6 bases and J 0 bases, leaving 2 bases between the germline ends. This CDR3 region has 11 residues. Germline CDR1 MDHEN, CDR2 SYDVKM. The CDR3 bases are TGTGCCAGCAGACTGAACACTGAAGCTTTCTTT. Amino acids: CASRLNTEAFF.

The J gene is TRBJ2-2, the V gene TRBV4-1; the D gene could be TRBD1 or TRBD2 (7 bases each). The V end lost 4 bases, the J end lost 7 bases, and 22 bases lay between the germline ends. Germline assignment: CDR1 MGHRA and CDR2 YSYEKL. The CDR3 covers 17 residues. CDR3 protein: CASSPLYPRGGGGELFF. The CDR3 DNA is TGCGCCAGCAGCCCCCTATACCCCAGGGGGGGTGGCGGGGAGCTGTTTTTT.

The rearrangement uses TRBV27 and TRBJ1-2; TRBD1 might be the D (5 bases). Per germline, CDR1 MNHEY and CDR2 SMNVEV (reference sequence). The CDR3 is 15 amino acids. With 5 bases removed from V and 1 base from J, the gap between germline ends came to 14 bases. CDR3 region: CASSTAGGFNYGYTF. The DNA of the CDR3 is TGTGCCAGCAGTACCGCCGGGGGATTTAACTATGGCTACACCTTC.

A note on this clone: At the DNA level, this CDR3 is encoded by other sequences in the same sample as well. The rearrangement links TRBV2 to TRBJ2-5; D is possibly TRBD2 (5 bases). The V end was cut by 4 bases, the J end by 3 bases, with 6 bases between. This CDR3 comprises 12 residues. Germline V gene data show CDR1 as SNHLY and CDR2 as FYNNEI. The CDR3 protein is CASSVGEETQYF. CDR3 nucleotides: TGTGCCAGCAGTGTGGGAGAAGAGACCCAGTACTTC.

The sample holds one count of this clone. V and J are TRBV5-1 and TRBJ1-5, with D unresolved. The V gene's germline CDR1 is SGHRS and CDR2 YFSETQ. V was shortened by 4 bases and J by 0 bases, with 11 bases between the two germline ends. The CDR3 is 15 residues long. The CDR3 coding sequence is TGCGCCAGCAGCGTGGACGACCCTAGCAATCAGCCCCAGCATTTT. Translating gives CASSVDDPSNQPQHF.

The chain carries TRBV7-7 and TRBJ2-7; TRBD2 matches 8 bases. The trim removed 0 bases at V and 1 base at J, leaving 14 bases unmatched. The CDR3 contains 19 residues. CDR1 is SSHAT and CDR2 is FNYEAQ in the germline V gene (reference sequence). For the CDR3, the DNA is TGTGCCAGCAGCTTAGCGGGGGCTGGCCGGGAGCGGGAGTCCTACGAGCAGTACTTC. This sequence encodes CASSLAGAGRERESYEQYF.